These 26 T cell receptor beta chains were sequenced from one sample in a study of cytomegalovirus exposure and HLA in healthy donors. Clones were read by immunoSEQ multiplex PCR, and TCRdb kept only the in-frame ones, dropping some. This table holds about 340,000 clones, roughly 88% found once. What was sequenced was PBMCs. These receptors all come from a woman between 18 and 29 years old in good health and CMV-seronegative.

The chain has TRBV5-1 and TRBJ2-7; D is possibly TRBD1 (6 bases). Germline-derived CDR1 and CDR2 are SGHRS and YFSETQ. V was pared by 4 bases and J by 1 base, with 12 bases between. This CDR3 has 14 residues. The chain's CDR3 is CASSTTGSSYEQYF. In DNA, the CDR3 is TGCGCCAGCAGCACGACAGGATCTTCCTACGAGCAGTACTTC.

The rearrangement uses TRBV5-5 and TRBJ2-5; 7 nucleotides agree with TRBD1. V gave up 4 bases and J gave up 5 bases; unmatched junction bases: 11. The germline V gene has CDR1 SGHKS and CDR2 YYEKEE (reference sequence). The length of the CDR3 is 15 residues. CDR3 residues: CASSREQGWKETQYF. The CDR3 DNA reads as TGTGCCAGCAGCCGGGAACAGGGGTGGAAGGAGACCCAGTACTTC.

The V call is TRBV7-9, the J call TRBJ1-1; 7 positions match TRBD1. CDR3 size: 14 residues. The germline gives CDR1 SEHNR, CDR2 FQNEAQ (reference sequence). V trimming: 4 bases; J trimming: 1 base; junction bases outside the gene matches: 3. The CDR3 DNA sequence: TGTGCCAGCAGCTACGGACAGGAGAACACTGAAGCTTTCTTT. This codes for CASSYGQENTEAFF.

The V and J genes are TRBV18 and TRBJ2-7; 8 bases agree with TRBD1. Trimming took 8 bases from V and 3 from J; bases not matched to a gene: 6. This CDR3 has 13 residues. The V gene's germline CDR1 is KGHSH and CDR2 LQKENI. The CDR3 loop reads CASKVGQDYEQYF. DNA of the CDR3: TGTGCCAGCAAAGTGGGACAGGACTACGAGCAGTACTTC.

This clone came up a few times. This sequence joins TRBV4-3 and TRBJ2-2; tentatively, D is TRBD1 (5 bases). V was trimmed by 0 bases and J by 4 bases, leaving 12 bases between them. Germline CDR1 reads LGHNA; CDR2 reads YSLEER. The CDR3 length is 16 residues. For the CDR3, the DNA is TGCGCCAGCAGCCAAGATCCCCAGGGTGGCACCGGGGAGCTGTTTTTT. Protein sequence: CASSQDPQGGTGELFF.

The CDR3 region has the DNA TGTGCCACCTCGACTAGTGGACGCTTGGAGACCCAGTACTTC. It specifies CATSTSGRLETQYF. This chain joins TRBV25-1 and TRBJ2-5; D is possibly TRBD2 (6 bases). Germline V gene lookup returns CDR1 MGHDK and CDR2 SYGVNS. The CDR3 has 14 residues. V lost 10 bases to trimming and J lost 5 bases, with 20 bases between them.

V usage is TRBV27 and J usage is TRBJ2-1, with 9 bases aligning to TRBD2. CDR1 and CDR2 (germline): MNHEY, SMNVEV (reference sequence). The CDR3 runs to 15 residues. J gave up 2 bases and V 6 bases, and 5 bases lay outside the gene matches. For the CDR3, the DNA is TGTGCCAGCAGCCGACTAGCGGTTACCTACAATGAGCAGTTCTTC. Its translation is CASSRLAVTYNEQFF.

This clone was seen a handful of times. This chain connects TRBV29-1 to TRBJ1-1, with D hard to call. This CDR3 has 11 residues. The V end lost 6 bases, the J end lost 5 bases, and 10 bases lay between the germline ends. CDR1 and CDR2 (germline): SQVTM, ANQGSEA. The CDR3 here is CSVRPGTEAFF. The CDR3 nucleotides are TGCAGCGTCCGCCCCGGGACTGAAGCTTTCTTT.

This rearrangement joins TRBV29-1 to TRBJ1-2; D perhaps matches TRBD1 (6 bases). Germline CDR1 and CDR2: SQVTM and ANQGSEA. V dropped 0 bases and J dropped 4 bases, with 12 bases sitting between them. This CDR3 contains 14 residues. The CDR3 sequence: CSVEDRGHSYGYTF. The CDR3 nucleotides read TGCAGCGTTGAAGATCGGGGACACAGCTATGGCTACACCTTC.

The rearrangement uses TRBV11-2 and TRBJ1-2; 8 positions agree with TRBD1. V was clipped by 6 bases and J by 2 bases; unmatched bases: 11. This CDR3 region has 16 residues. Germline-derived CDR1 and CDR2 are SGHAT and FQNNGV. CDR3 coding DNA: TGTGCCAGCAGGTCCCTTAAAAACAGGGGGAACTATGGCTACACCTTC. It is translated as CASRSLKNRGNYGYTF. Together with reference TRBV11-2 and TRBJ1-2, the CDR3 gives the full variable domain: EAGVAQSPRYKIIEKRQSVAFWCNPISGHATLYWYQQILGQGPKLLIQFQNNGVVDDSQLPKDRFSAERLKGVDSTLKIQPAKLEDSAVYLCASRSLKNRGNYGYTFGSGTRLTVV.

This sequence joins TRBV7-2 and TRBJ2-7; 11 positions agree with TRBD2. Germline values: CDR1 SGHTA, CDR2 FQGNSA. The CDR3 is 15 residues long. J was trimmed by 3 bases and V by 2 bases; bases with no gene match: 3. The CDR3 DNA reads as TGTGCCAGCAGCTTACGTAGCGGGAGGGACTACGAGCAGTACTTC. Translating gives CASSLRSGRDYEQYF.

This clone showed up just once. The chain uses TRBV5-6 and TRBJ2-2; D might be TRBD1 (6 bases). From germline, CDR1 is SGHDT and CDR2 YYEEEE. Trimming pared 2 bases from V and 8 bases from J, leaving 7 bases between. The CDR3 length is 12 residues. Written as DNA, the CDR3 is TGTGCCAGCAGCTTAGGGGGAGGGGAGCTGTTTTTT. Translation gives CASSLGGGELFF.

V usage is TRBV2 and J usage is TRBJ2-5; D is uncertain. The CDR3 sequence is 12 residues long. V lost 4 bases to trimming and J lost 4 bases, with 7 bases between them. Per the germline V gene, CDR1 is SNHLY and CDR2 is FYNNEI. DNA for the CDR3: TGTGCCAGCAGTGCGGGTTCAGAGACCCAGTACTTC. Encoded protein: CASSAGSETQYF. The full variable domain, rest sourced from reference TRBV2 and TRBJ2-5, is EPEVTQTPSHQVTQMGQEVILRCVPISNHLYFYWYRQILGQKVEFLVSFYNNEISEKSEIFDDQFSVERPDGSNFTLKIRSTKLEDSAMYFCASSAGSETQYFGPGTRLLVL.

The CDR3 DNA follows: TGTGCCTTACAGGGTCCCACTGAAGCTTTCTTT. Translated, it gives CALQGPTEAFF. This chain links TRBV30 with TRBJ1-1; weak D call: TRBD1 (6 bases). The ends were cut back, 7 bases at V and 4 bases at J, with 10 bases in the middle. Germline values: CDR1 GTSNPN, CDR2 SVGIG (reference sequence). The CDR3 sequence is 11 residues long.

The chain has TRBV7-9 and TRBJ1-1; the D gene is possibly TRBD1 (6 bases). Germline V lookup: CDR1 SEHNR, CDR2 FQNEAQ (reference sequence). The germline V and J ends were trimmed by 4 bases and 1 base, with 10 bases remaining between them. The CDR3 consists of 14 residues. CDR3 protein: CASSSQGWNTEAFF. The CDR3 DNA is TGTGCCAGCAGCTCACAGGGATGGAACACTGAAGCTTTCTTT.

V and J are TRBV2 and TRBJ1-5; D gene ambiguous. Germline lookup yields CDR1 SNHLY and CDR2 FYNNEI. The V and J ends lost 8 bases and 5 bases respectively, with 13 bases between them. The CDR3 is 13 residues long. The CDR3 DNA follows: TGTGCCAGCTTGTCAGGAATCTATCAGCCCCAGCATTTT. The encoded protein is CASLSGIYQPQHF.

The chain joins TRBV29-1 to TRBJ2-7; D remains ambiguous. The CDR3 is 11 residues long. Trimming took off 4 bases at V and 4 bases at J, with 8 bases between the two ends. Germline V gene sequence: CDR1 SQVTM, CDR2 ANQGSEA. The CDR3 reads CSVGAGYEQYF. CDR3 sequence (DNA): TGCAGCGTTGGGGCAGGTTACGAGCAGTACTTC.

The chain is built from TRBV27 and TRBJ2-7; no reliable D call. The CDR3 runs to 14 residues. CDR1 MNHEY and CDR2 SMNVEV come from the germline V gene (reference sequence). The V gene lost 2 bases and the J gene lost 1 base, with 9 bases spanning the gap. The CDR3 nucleotides read TGTGCCAGCAGTTTAGGTAGGAGTTCCTACGAGCAGTACTTC. Its protein product is CASSLGRSSYEQYF.

This clone was found once. The CDR3 here is CASSLGDNSPEQFF. CDR3 in DNA: TGTGCCAGCAGCCTCGGGGACAACTCTCCCGAGCAGTTCTTC. This chain connects TRBV7-3 to TRBJ2-1; possibly TRBD1 for D (6 bases). V was cut by 5 bases and J by 10 bases, with 18 bases left in between. There are 14 residues in the CDR3. Germline lookup yields CDR1 SGHTA and CDR2 FQGTGA. The full variable domain, in which reference TRBV7-3 and TRBJ2-1 provide the parts outside the CDR3, is GAGVSQTPSNKVTEKGKYVELRCDPISGHTALYWYRQSLGQGPEFLIYFQGTGAADDSGLPNDRFFAVRPEGSVSTLKIQRTERGDSAVYLCASSLGDNSPEQFFGPGTRLTVL.

The rearrangement uses TRBV28 and TRBJ2-3, with 8 positions matching TRBD2. V trimming: 6 bases; J trimming: 0 bases; junction bases outside the gene matches: 8. The CDR3 sequence is 16 residues long. CDR1 and CDR2 from the germline V gene are MDHEN and SYDVKM. Here the CDR3 DNA reads TGTGCCAGCAGGGGCGGGGCGGGAGGAAGCACAGATACGCAGTATTTT. Its translation is CASRGGAGGSTDTQYF.

The rearrangement links TRBV28 to TRBJ1-2; D is possibly TRBD1 (5 bases). The V end lost 8 bases, the J end lost 1 base, and 20 bases lay between the germline ends. The CDR3 is made up of 16 amino acids. Germline-derived CDR1 and CDR2 are MDHEN and SYDVKM. DNA for the CDR3: TGTGCCAGCCGTTCTGGAGGGGCTGGGGTTAACTATGGCTACACCTTC. Its translation: CASRSGGAGVNYGYTF.

The genes are TRBV5-1 and TRBJ2-7; D possibly corresponds to TRBD1 (8 bases). Germline CDR1 SGHRS, CDR2 YFSETQ. The CDR3 is 16 amino acids. V dropped 4 bases and J dropped 0 bases, with 17 bases sitting between them. The CDR3 coding sequence is TGCGCCAGCAGCAACGGACAGGGAGGGATCTCCTACGAGCAGTACTTC. Protein product: CASSNGQGGISYEQYF.

The rearrangement links TRBV6-5 to TRBJ2-2, with TRBD2 matching over 7 bases. V gave up 4 bases and J gave up 0 bases; unmatched junction bases: 2. Germline V lookup: CDR1 MNHEY, CDR2 SVGAGI. The CDR3 runs 15 residues. CDR3 bases: TGTGCCAGCAGTTGGGGGGGGGCGAACACCGGGGAGCTGTTTTTT. This translates into CASSWGGANTGELFF.

V usage is TRBV28 and J usage is TRBJ1-5, with 10 bases lining up with TRBD1. This CDR3 comprises 15 residues. J gave up 6 bases and V 6 bases, and 8 bases lay outside the gene matches. CDR1 MDHEN and CDR2 SYDVKM come from the germline V gene. The CDR3 sequence is CASSRGQGQGQPQHF. The CDR3 nucleotides are TGTGCCAGCAGCCGGGGACAGGGGCAAGGTCAGCCCCAGCATTTT.

J is TRBJ1-4 and V is TRBV7-9; weak D call: TRBD1 (5 bases). CDR3 length equals 15 residues. Trimming took off 0 bases at V and 8 bases at J, with 13 bases between the two ends. The germline V gene has CDR1 SEHNR and CDR2 FQNEAQ (reference sequence). CDR3 in amino acids: CASSLAGAGNEKLFF. The CDR3 DNA follows: TGTGCCAGCAGCTTAGCTGGGGCCGGCAACGAAAAACTGTTTTTT.

The chain links TRBV19 to TRBJ2-1; no reliable D call. The V gene's germline CDR1 is LNHDA and CDR2 SQIVND (reference sequence). There are 11 residues in the CDR3. V was trimmed by 6 bases and J by 3 bases, leaving 3 bases between them. CDR3 sequence: CASSNYNEQFF. CDR3 bases: TGTGCCAGTAGCAACTACAATGAGCAGTTCTTC.